Listed below are T cell receptor beta chains from one sample, sequenced in a study of CD8+ T cells in alopecia areata. Data came from immunoSEQ multiplex PCR; TCRdb stores just in-frame clones and leaves some out. This table holds about 150,000 clones, more than 55% found once. Source material: CD8+ T cells sorted from blood. The receptors were gathered from a human donor in good health. CDR3s include the opening cysteine and the closing phenylalanine or tryptophan. A D gene is named only where the DNA matches it firmly. A row's size may be missing; if present it is once, few, many or a size class.

>NA|NA|TRBV5-6|TRBJ1-1
CASSLLYYRRGEAFF
TGTGCCAGCAGCTTGTTGTATTATCGCCGGGGAGAAGCTTTCTTT
>TRBD2|once|TRBV7-3|TRBJ2-3
CASSRAGRTDTQYF
TGTGCCAGCAGCCGAGCGGGGCGCACAGATACGCAGTATTTT
>NA|NA|TRBV29-1|TRBJ2-3
CSADVKLISTDTQYF
TGCAGCGCTGATGTCAAGTTGATAAGCACAGATACGCAGTATTTT
>NA|few|TRBV29-1|TRBJ1-5
CSVKASGNQPQHF
TGCAGCGTAAAAGCTTCGGGCAATCAGCCCCAGCATTTT
>NA|NA|TRBV7-8|TRBJ2-7
CASSCLRGGYEQYF
TGTGCCAGCAGCTGTTTAAGGGGCGGCTACGAGCAGTACTTC
>TRBD1|few|TRBV7-9|TRBJ2-1
CASSLGQANEQFF
TGTGCCAGCAGCCTCGGACAGGCCAATGAGCAGTTCTTC
>NA|NA|TRBV29-1|TRBJ1-3
CSVERVSGNTIYF
TGCAGCGTTGAAAGGGTCTCTGGAAACACCATATATTTT
>TRBD1|NA|TRBV9|TRBJ2-3
CASSSPGTGGTDTQYF
TGTGCCAGCAGCTCCCCCGGGACAGGGGGCACAGATACGCAGTATTTT
>NA|NA|TRBV2|TRBJ2-1
CASADSESSYNEQFF
TGTGCCAGCGCGGATAGCGAGAGCTCCTACAATGAGCAGTTCTTC
>TRBD2|once|TRBV4-2|TRBJ2-1
CASSQVGLNNEQFF
TGTGCCAGCAGCCAAGTGGGACTAAACAATGAGCAGTTCTTC
>NA|NA|TRBV4-1|TRBJ1-2
CASSQDPAGNYGYTF
TGCGCCAGCAGCCAAGATCCGGCCGGGAACTATGGCTACACCTTC
>TRBD2|NA|TRBV28|TRBJ2-4
CATQLAGVNIQYF
TGTGCCACCCAGCTAGCGGGAGTGAACATTCAGTACTTC
>TRBD1|once|TRBV27|TRBJ1-2
CASSKDRGGGYTF
TGTGCCAGCAGCAAAGACAGGGGCGGTGGCTACACCTTC
>NA|NA|TRBV6-5|TRBJ2-3
CASRLGPRTDTQYF
TGTGCCAGCCGCCTGGGGCCGCGCACAGATACGCAGTATTTT
>TRBD2|few|TRBV7-9|TRBJ2-3
CASSSYVSGKTDTQYF
TGTGCCAGCAGCTCCTATGTGAGCGGGAAGACAGATACGCAGTATTTT
>TRBD2|few|TRBV7-9|TRBJ2-7
CASSDRLAGDNEQYF
TGTGCCAGCAGCGATCGACTAGCGGGAGATAACGAGCAGTACTTC
>NA|NA|TRBV2|TRBJ2-2
CARLQGNGELFF
TGTGCCAGACTACAGGGAAACGGGGAGCTGTTTTTT
>NA|NA|TRBV4-1|TRBJ2-2
CASTSGYTGELFF
TGCGCCAGCACTTCGGGGTACACCGGGGAGCTGTTTTTT
>NA|NA|TRBV29-1|TRBJ2-5
CSVDVQETQYF
TGCAGCGTTGACGTCCAAGAGACCCAGTACTTC
>TRBD1|NA|TRBV29-1|TRBJ2-1
CSVGPRDRQNEQFF
TGCAGCGTTGGGCCCCGGGACAGGCAAAATGAGCAGTTCTTC
>NA|NA|TRBV27|TRBJ2-3
CASSSTYTQYF
TGTGCCAGCAGTTCCACGTATACGCAGTATTTT
>NA|NA|TRBV5-1|TRBJ1-1
CASSSLRNTEAFF
TGCGCCAGCAGCTCCCTTAGGAACACTGAAGCTTTCTTT
>NA|once|TRBV11-2|TRBJ2-3
CASSSSRGGTDTQYF
TGTGCCAGCAGCTCCTCAAGAGGGGGCACAGATACGCAGTATTTT
>NA|NA|TRBV9|TRBJ2-1
CASSQGGSEQFF
TGTGCCAGCAGCCAGGGGGGAAGTGAGCAGTTCTTC
>NA|NA|TRBV27|TRBJ1-5
CASSSMTGPLGQPQHF
TGTGCCAGCAGTTCTATGACAGGCCCGTTGGGGCAGCCCCAGCATTTT
>NA|few|TRBV7-9|TRBJ1-2
CASSYWDDGYTF
TGTGCCAGCAGTTACTGGGACGATGGCTACACCTTC
>NA|NA|TRBV5-1|TRBJ2-1
CASRVGYNEQFF
TGCGCCAGCAGGGTGGGTTACAATGAGCAGTTCTTC
>NA|NA|TRBV30|TRBJ1-2
CAWSGTAFGAVVQLNYGYTF
TGTGCCTGGAGTGGAACCGCTTTTGGGGCCGTGGTTCAGTTGAACTATGGCTACACCTTC
>TRBD1|NA|TRBV29-1|TRBJ1-2
CSILRQGEVGYTF
TGCAGCATCCTAAGACAGGGCGAGGTTGGCTACACCTTC
>NA|few|TRBV28|TRBJ1-1
CASSFLDTTKDEAFF
TGTGCCAGCAGTTTTCTGGACACTACAAAGGATGAAGCTTTCTTT
>NA|NA|TRBV29-1|TRBJ1-2
CSVEERLGYTF
TGCAGCGTTGAGGAGAGGCTTGGCTACACCTTC
>NA|NA|TRBV4-1|TRBJ2-5
CASSQEGGQRQETQYF
TGCGCCAGCAGCCAAGAGGGGGGACAGAGACAAGAGACCCAGTACTTC
>NA|NA|TRBV5-1|TRBJ2-5
CASSLWAGEEETQYF
TGCGCCAGCAGCTTGTGGGCAGGGGAAGAAGAGACCCAGTACTTC
>NA|NA|TRBV15|TRBJ2-7
CATSISGQGVYEQYF
TGTGCCACCAGCATCAGCGGGCAGGGGGTCTACGAGCAGTACTTC
>TRBD1|NA|TRBV6-5|TRBJ1-1
CASSFAQGGNTEAFF
TGTGCCAGCAGTTTCGCACAGGGGGGGAACACTGAAGCTTTCTTT
>NA|few|TRBV14|TRBJ2-3
CASSQVQGSRHTQYF
TGTGCCAGCAGCCAAGTGCAAGGATCAAGGCATACGCAGTATTTT
>TRBD1|few|TRBV29-1|TRBJ1-1
CSVPPQGDRTEAFF
TGCAGCGTTCCCCCACAGGGGGATCGAACTGAAGCTTTCTTT
>NA|NA|TRBV9|TRBJ1-1
CASSVSSGNTEAFF
TGTGCCAGCAGCGTATCCTCCGGGAACACTGAAGCTTTCTTT
>NA|few|TRBV28|TRBJ2-7
CASVGADSYEQYF
TGTGCCAGCGTAGGGGCTGACTCCTACGAGCAGTACTTC
>NA|NA|TRBV4-1|TRBJ2-2
CASSYPVGTGELFF
TGCGCCAGCAGCTACCCCGTGGGCACCGGGGAGCTGTTTTTT
>NA|NA|TRBV29-1|TRBJ1-1
CSVVRGEAFF
TGCAGCGTTGTTCGGGGTGAAGCTTTCTTT
>TRBD1|NA|TRBV9|TRBJ1-1
CASSPQDRGHTEAFF
TGTGCCAGCAGCCCCCAGGACAGGGGGCACACTGAAGCTTTCTTT
>NA|NA|TRBV7-2|TRBJ2-3
CASSYTGLTDTQYF
TGTGCCAGCAGCTATACCGGATTGACAGATACGCAGTATTTT
>NA|few|TRBV6-5|TRBJ1-5
CASRGTLNQPQHF
TGTGCCAGCAGGGGGACACTCAATCAGCCCCAGCATTTT
>NA|once|TRBV2|TRBJ2-6
CASRFQGSGANVLTF
TGTGCCAGCAGGTTTCAAGGCTCTGGGGCCAACGTCCTGACTTTC
>TRBD1|NA|TRBV5-6|TRBJ1-5
CASSLSGQGGQPQHF
TGTGCCAGCAGCCTGTCCGGACAGGGCGGTCAGCCCCAGCATTTT
>TRBD1|once|TRBV30|TRBJ2-5
CAWSRGQGSLQETQYF
TGTGCCTGGAGTAGAGGACAGGGGTCCCTCCAAGAGACCCAGTACTTC
>TRBD1|NA|TRBV6-1|TRBJ2-7
CASSDRTGQEGEQYF
TGTGCCAGCAGTGACCGGACAGGGCAAGAAGGCGAGCAGTACTTC
>NA|once|TRBV4-2|TRBJ1-5
CASSQDRGLSNQPQHF
TGTGCCAGCAGCCAAGATCGAGGGCTTTCCAATCAGCCCCAGCATTTT
>NA|NA|TRBV27|TRBJ1-3
CASSLSVSAGNTIYF
TGTGCCAGCAGTTTATCCGTGTCGGCTGGAAACACCATATATTTT
>NA|NA|TRBV2|TRBJ2-5
CASSGRGPETQYF
TGTGCCAGCAGTGGGCGGGGGCCGGAGACCCAGTACTTC
>NA|few|TRBV29-1|TRBJ2-7
CSAGVLGYEQYF
TGCAGCGCCGGGGTGTTAGGGTACGAGCAGTACTTC
>NA|NA|TRBV5-6|TRBJ2-1
CASSLALNEQFF
TGTGCCAGCAGCTTGGCCTTAAATGAGCAGTTCTTC